This TCR beta chain originates from a study of HIV-infected children after antiretroviral therapy interruption. This CDR3 comprises 12 residues. Germline assignment: CDR1 LGHNT and CDR2 FRNRAP. V lost 2 bases and J 4 bases, leaving 4 bases between the germline ends. Only a few counts were recorded for this clonotype. Specified treatment: PENTA 11 planned treatment interruption arm or continuous ART arm. Naive CD4+ CD45RA+ CD45RO- T cells were FACS-sorted from thawed PBMCs. The TCR library was built from RNA with a 3' RACE protocol and unique molecular identifiers. TCRdb recomputed calls from the 3' RACE reads with MiXCR, one row per CDR3 protein. This sample has some 51,000 distinct CDR3 sequences, with more than 3.5% found just once.

The chain employs TRBV12-5 and TRBJ2-3; D remains ambiguous. This clonotype was obtained from a pool of human donors with HIV. Sequenced here: CD45RA+ CD4+ T cells from PBMCs, pooled from several time points, sampled from a donor given antiretroviral therapy, either interrupted or continuous. The subset was: naive CD4+ CD45RA+ CD45RO- T cells. This CDR3 reads CASGLSSDTQYF. CDR3 nucleotide sequence: TGTGCTAGTGGTTTGTCGTCAGATACGCAGTATTTT.